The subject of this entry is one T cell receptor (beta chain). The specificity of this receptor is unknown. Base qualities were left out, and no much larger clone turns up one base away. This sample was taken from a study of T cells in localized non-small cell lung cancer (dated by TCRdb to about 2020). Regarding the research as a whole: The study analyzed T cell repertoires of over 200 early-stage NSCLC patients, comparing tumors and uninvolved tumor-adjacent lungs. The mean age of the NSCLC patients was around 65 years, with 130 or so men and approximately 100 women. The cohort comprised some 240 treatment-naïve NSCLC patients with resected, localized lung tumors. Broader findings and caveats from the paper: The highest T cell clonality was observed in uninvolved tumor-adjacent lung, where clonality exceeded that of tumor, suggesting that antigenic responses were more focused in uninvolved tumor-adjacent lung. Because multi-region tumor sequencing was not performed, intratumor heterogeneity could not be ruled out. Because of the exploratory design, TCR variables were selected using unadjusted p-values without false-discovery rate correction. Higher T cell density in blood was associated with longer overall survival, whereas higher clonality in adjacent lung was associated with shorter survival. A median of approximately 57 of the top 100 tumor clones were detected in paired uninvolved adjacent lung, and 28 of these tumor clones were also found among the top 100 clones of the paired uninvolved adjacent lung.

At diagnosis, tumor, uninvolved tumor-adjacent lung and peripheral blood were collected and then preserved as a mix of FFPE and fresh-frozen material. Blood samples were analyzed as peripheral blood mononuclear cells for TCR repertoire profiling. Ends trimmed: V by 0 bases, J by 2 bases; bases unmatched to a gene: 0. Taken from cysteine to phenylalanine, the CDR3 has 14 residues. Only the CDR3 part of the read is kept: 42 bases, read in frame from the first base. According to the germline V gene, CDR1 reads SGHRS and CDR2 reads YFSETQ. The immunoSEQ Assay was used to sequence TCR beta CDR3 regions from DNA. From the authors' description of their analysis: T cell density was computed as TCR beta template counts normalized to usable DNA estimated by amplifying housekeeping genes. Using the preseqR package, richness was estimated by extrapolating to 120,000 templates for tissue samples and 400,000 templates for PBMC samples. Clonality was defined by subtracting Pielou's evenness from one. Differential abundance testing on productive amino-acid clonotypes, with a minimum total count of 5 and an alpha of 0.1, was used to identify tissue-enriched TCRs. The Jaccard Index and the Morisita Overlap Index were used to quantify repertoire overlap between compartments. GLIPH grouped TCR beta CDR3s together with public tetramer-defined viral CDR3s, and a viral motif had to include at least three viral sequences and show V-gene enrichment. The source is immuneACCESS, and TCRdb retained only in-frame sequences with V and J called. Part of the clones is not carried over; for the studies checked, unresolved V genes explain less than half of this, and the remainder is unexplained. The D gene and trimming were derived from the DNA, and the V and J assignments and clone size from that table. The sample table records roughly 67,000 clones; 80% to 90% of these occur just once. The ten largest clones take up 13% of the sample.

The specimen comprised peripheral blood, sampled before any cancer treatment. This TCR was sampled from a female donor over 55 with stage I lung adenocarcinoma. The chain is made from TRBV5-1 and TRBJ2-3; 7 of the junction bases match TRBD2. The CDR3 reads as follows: CASSLERDTDTQYF. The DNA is TGCGCCAGCAGCTTGGAGCGGGACACAGATACGCAGTATTTT.